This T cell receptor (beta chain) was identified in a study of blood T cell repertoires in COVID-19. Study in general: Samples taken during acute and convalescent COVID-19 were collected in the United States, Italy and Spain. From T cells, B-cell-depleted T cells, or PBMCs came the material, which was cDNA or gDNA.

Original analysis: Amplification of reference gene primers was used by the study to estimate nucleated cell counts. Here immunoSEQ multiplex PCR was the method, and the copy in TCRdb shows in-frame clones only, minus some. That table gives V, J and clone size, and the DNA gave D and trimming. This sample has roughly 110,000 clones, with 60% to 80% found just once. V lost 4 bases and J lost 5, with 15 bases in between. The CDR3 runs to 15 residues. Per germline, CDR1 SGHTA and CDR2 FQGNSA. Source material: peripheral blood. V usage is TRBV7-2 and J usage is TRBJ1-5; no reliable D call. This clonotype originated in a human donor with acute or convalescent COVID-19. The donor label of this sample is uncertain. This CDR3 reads CASSSRTEVDQPQHF. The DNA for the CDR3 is TGTGCCAGCAGCTCACGGACGGAGGTGGATCAGCCCCAGCATTTT. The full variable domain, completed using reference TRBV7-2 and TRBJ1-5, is GAGVSQSPSNKVTEKGKDVELRCDPISGHTALYWYRQSLGQGLEFLIYFQGNSAPDKSGLPSDRFSAERTGGSVSTLTIQRTQQEDSAVYLCASSSRTEVDQPQHFGDGTRLSIL.